This TCR beta chain was sequenced for a study of blood T cell repertoires in COVID-19. This clone came up once. Per the study methods: Using reference gene primer amplification, nucleated cell counts were estimated. The data were produced by immunoSEQ multiplex PCR, yet TCRdb's version contains in-frame clones alone and is incomplete. The D gene and trimming were derived from the DNA, and the V and J assignments and clone size from that table. This table has 95,000 or so clones, about nine tenths appearing once. The CDR3 contains 14 residues. V lost 3 bases and J lost 0, with 8 bases in between. Germline V gene lookup returns CDR1 MDHEN and CDR2 SYDVKM.

The TCR was taken from a woman between 70 and 85 years old with acute or convalescent COVID-19. Sequences were obtained from peripheral blood. The J gene is TRBJ1-1, the V gene TRBV28; D perhaps matches TRBD1 (5 bases). The DNA for the CDR3 is TGTGCCAGCAGTTTGGGGCAGCTGAACACTGAAGCTTTCTTT. This sequence encodes CASSLGQLNTEAFF. Full variable domain (missing parts from reference TRBV28 and TRBJ1-1): DVKVTQSSRYLVKRTGEKVFLECVQDMDHENMFWYRQDPGLGLRLIYFSYDVKMKEKGDIPEGYSVSREKKERFSLILESASTNQTSMYLCASSLGQLNTEAFFGQGTRLTVV.